Below are 10 T cell receptor beta chains sequenced from a single sample in a study of beta chain features in type 1 diabetes. Since all of the isolated RNA was reverse transcribed, expressed TCRB transcripts were what got sequenced. Sequencing was performed with immunoSEQ multiplex PCR; in TCRdb, only in-frame clones are kept and a portion is missing. The sample has about 40,000 clones; about 52% are singletons. Material for sequencing was central memory CD4+ T cells from blood. Source of these receptors: a woman under 30 in good health.

The chain links TRBV11-2 to TRBJ1-2; 7 bases line up with TRBD1. J gave up 1 base and V 5 bases, and 7 bases lay outside the gene matches. This CDR3 region has 15 residues. Looked up from germline, CDR1 is SGHAT and CDR2 is FQNNGV. The CDR3 spells CASSPTWDSNYGYTF. Here the CDR3 DNA reads TGTGCCAGCAGCCCGACCTGGGACAGTAACTATGGCTACACCTTC.

In this sample, this clone turned up a few times. This chain connects TRBV5-1 to TRBJ2-5; 7 bases agree with TRBD1. The V gene end was trimmed by 4 bases and the J gene end by 3 bases; junction bases not matched to a gene: 3. Germline CDR1 is SGHRS and CDR2 is YFSETQ. CDR3 length: 13 residues. DNA of the CDR3: TGCGCCAGCAGCCACACAGGGGAAGAGACCCAGTACTTC. It specifies CASSHTGEETQYF.

This clone was detected only a few times. The J gene is TRBJ2-1, the V gene TRBV28, with D possibly matching TRBD2 (5 bases). Germline-derived CDR1 and CDR2 are MDHEN and SYDVKM. V shed 3 bases and J shed 3 bases, with 12 bases lying between them. The CDR3 length is 15 residues. CDR3 DNA: TGTGCCAGCAGTTTGTGGGCGGGTAGCTACAATGAGCAGTTCTTC. It encodes CASSLWAGSYNEQFF.

The chain uses TRBV2 and TRBJ2-3; D is unresolved. The CDR3 is 11 residues long. CDR1 is SNHLY, CDR2 FYNNEI, per germline. Deletions cut 7 bases from V and 5 bases from J, with 7 bases between. CDR3 loop: CASTERDTQYF. The CDR3 DNA reads as TGTGCCAGCACCGAGAGAGATACGCAGTATTTT.

The sample holds a few counts of this clone. The V and J genes are TRBV5-4 and TRBJ2-3; 7 bases fit TRBD2. Trimming took 3 bases from V and 4 from J; bases not matched to a gene: 17. Germline CDR1 reads SGHNT; CDR2 reads YYREEE (reference sequence). The CDR3 spans 18 residues. The CDR3 here is CASSSATRSGKTSDTQYF. The CDR3, as DNA: TGTGCCAGCAGCTCCGCCACCCGGAGCGGGAAAACCTCAGATACGCAGTATTTT. The complete variable domain, with remaining parts taken from reference TRBV5-4 and TRBJ2-3, reads ETGVTQSPTHLIKTRGQQVTLRCSSQSGHNTVSWYQQALGQGPQFIFQYYREEENGRGNFPPRFSGLQFPNYSSELNVNALELDDSALYLCASSSATRSGKTSDTQYFGPGTRLTVL.

The V call is TRBV27, the J call TRBJ1-1; 11 bases are a match to TRBD1. The germline gives CDR1 MNHEY, CDR2 SMNVEV (reference sequence). This CDR3 has 14 residues. J was trimmed by 5 bases and V by 3 bases; bases with no gene match: 2. CDR3 in DNA: TGTGCCAGCAGTTTGGACAGGGGGCGGACTGAAGCTTTCTTT. Protein: CASSLDRGRTEAFF.

This clone has just a few counts. The chain carries TRBV6-5 and TRBJ2-1; D perhaps matches TRBD2 (6 bases). The CDR3 is 14 residues long. CDR1 MNHEY and CDR2 SVGAGI come from the germline V gene. V lost 5 bases and J lost 10, with 18 bases in between. CDR3 region: CASSEMGGRGEQFF. DNA for the CDR3: TGTGCCAGCAGTGAGATGGGAGGCCGAGGAGAGCAGTTCTTC.

This sequence joins TRBV9 and TRBJ1-1; TRBD1 agrees at 11 bases. J lost 3 bases, V lost 4 bases, and 5 bases had no gene match. The CDR3 length is 15 residues. Germline V gene sequence: CDR1 SGDLS, CDR2 YYNGEE. The CDR3 region is CASSRGGQGDTEAFF. In DNA, the CDR3 is TGTGCCAGCAGCCGCGGGGGACAGGGGGACACTGAAGCTTTCTTT.

The rearrangement uses TRBV19 and TRBJ2-5; 7 nucleotides align to TRBD2. The germline gives CDR1 LNHDA, CDR2 SQIVND (reference sequence). The CDR3 spans 15 residues. V was pared by 5 bases and J by 7 bases, with 13 bases of the junction left unmatched. The CDR3 nucleotides read TGTGCCAGTAGTCTCCCAGGGACTAATGAGGGGACCCAGTACTTC. Translating gives CASSLPGTNEGTQYF.

The sample holds a few counts of this clone. The rearrangement links TRBV21-1 to TRBJ1-2; the table's D call of TRBD1 was not tested on the DNA. TRBV21-1 is a documented pseudogene. The CDR3 sequence is 15 residues long. CDR3 sequence reads: CASSKSRQANYGYTF. CDR3 nucleotide sequence: TGTGCCAGCAGCAAATCCCGACAGGCGAACTATGGCTACACCTTC.